A single sample gave rise to the 30 T cell receptor beta chains below, sequenced in a study of CD8 T cells in Susac syndrome. Random-hexamer reverse transcription was applied to roughly 0.5 to 1 ug RNA. TCRdb recomputed calls from the immunoSEQ multiplex PCR reads with MiXCR, one row per CDR3 protein. The sample holds about 400,000 distinct CDR3 sequences, around 85% seen once. Sequenced: CD8+ T cells from PBMCs. The receptors derive from a human donor with multiple sclerosis.

The CDR3 reads CASSSTGVGTEAFF. The CDR3 coding sequence is TGCGCCAGCAGCTCCACAGGGGTCGGGACTGAAGCTTTCTTT. V and J are TRBV5-1 and TRBJ1-1; 7 positions agree with TRBD1. The CDR3 is 14 amino acids. Trimming cost V 3 bases and J 5 bases; bases outside gene matches: 7. Germline CDR1 reads SGHRS; CDR2 reads YFSETQ.

The V gene is TRBV27, the J gene TRBJ2-7, with TRBD1 identical over 9 bases. The germline V gene encodes CDR1 MNHEY and CDR2 SMNVEV (reference sequence). V lost 10 bases, J lost 5 bases, and 12 bases stayed unmatched. The CDR3 contains 14 residues. DNA of the CDR3: TGTGCCACCCGCATCCGGGACAGGGCCCACGAGCAGTACTTC. Protein sequence: CATRIRDRAHEQYF.

This chain connects TRBV23-1 to TRBJ2-6, with D perhaps assigned TRBD1 or TRBD2 (6 bases each). TRBV23-1 is assigned to the ORF class and has an uncertain function. V shed 0 bases and J shed 0 bases, with 12 bases lying between them. CDR3 length: 18 residues. The DNA for the CDR3 is TGCGCCAGCAGTCAATCAGGCAGGGGACTCTCTGGGGCCAACGTCCTGACTTTC. It encodes CASSQSGRGLSGANVLTF.

V usage is TRBV27 and J usage is TRBJ2-1, with a tentative D call TRBD1 (6 bases). CDR1 is MNHEY and CDR2 is SMNVEV in the germline V gene (reference sequence). This CDR3 comprises 15 residues. V gave up 5 bases and J gave up 8 bases, with 19 bases separating them. CDR3 residues: CASSHRVLGFYEQFF. The CDR3, as DNA: TGTGCCAGCAGTCACAGGGTTCTCGGTTTCTATGAGCAGTTCTTC.

DNA of the CDR3: TGCAGTGCTAGTGGCGGGGGGCGAACCTACAATGAGCAGTTCTTC. Translation gives CSASGGGRTYNEQFF. V is TRBV20-1 and J is TRBJ2-1; TRBD2 matches at 8 bases. Germline trimming cut 3 bases from V and 2 bases from J; bases unmatched to any gene: 6. CDR3 length: 15 amino acids. Per germline, CDR1 DFQATT and CDR2 SNEGSKA (reference sequence).

The chain uses TRBV27 and TRBJ2-2; possibly TRBD2 for D (6 bases). Trimming pared 1 base from V and 5 bases from J, leaving 8 bases between. The V gene's germline CDR1 is MNHEY and CDR2 SMNVEV (reference sequence). The CDR3 sequence is 14 residues long. The CDR3 loop is CASSLFGGTGELFF. CDR3 nucleotides: TGTGCCAGCAGTTTATTCGGGGGAACCGGGGAGCTGTTTTTT.

The chain has TRBV5-5 and TRBJ2-7; 8 nucleotides align to TRBD1. Losses at the gene ends were 2 bases for V and 2 bases for J; bases not matched to a gene: 9. Germline CDR1 and CDR2: SGHKS and YYEKEE (reference sequence). The CDR3 covers 16 residues. The CDR3 DNA follows: TGTGCCAGCAGCTTCGTCACCGGGACAGGTACCTACGAGCAGTACTTC. Its translation is CASSFVTGTGTYEQYF.

This clonotype was observed once. The chain links TRBV6-1 to TRBJ2-5, with 7 bases that match TRBD2. The CDR3 has 16 amino acids. The junction had 16 bases not matched to a gene; V was cut back by 3 bases and J by 9 bases. Germline V CDR1 and CDR2: MNHNS, SASEGT. Written as DNA, the CDR3 is TGTGCCAGCAGTGAGTTTGTGCGGGGGACTAATATGCCCCAGTACTTC. This gives the protein CASSEFVRGTNMPQYF.

The V call is TRBV2, the J call TRBJ2-5; 7 positions match TRBD1. The CDR3 totals 15 residues. V was pared by 4 bases and J by 4 bases, with 9 bases of the junction left unmatched. Germline CDR1 SNHLY, CDR2 FYNNEI. CDR3 DNA sequence: TGTGCCAGCAGTGCGCGTGACAGGGAGCTAGAGACCCAGTACTTC. As protein: CASSARDRELETQYF.

This rearrangement joins TRBV6-1 to TRBJ2-7, with TRBD2 identical over 8 bases. This CDR3 spans 15 amino acids. V gave up 3 bases and J gave up 3 bases; unmatched junction bases: 7. Germline V gene sequence: CDR1 MNHNS, CDR2 SASEGT. The DNA of the CDR3 is TGTGCCAGCAGTGATCGAGCGGGAGAGGTCTACGAGCAGTACTTC. This translates into CASSDRAGEVYEQYF.

The rearrangement uses TRBV29-1 and TRBJ2-7; the D call may be TRBD1 or TRBD2 (5 bases each). Trimming stripped 0 bases from V and 2 bases from J, with 11 bases between. Germline assignment: CDR1 SQVTM and CDR2 ANQGSEA. CDR3 length: 14 residues. CDR3 in amino acids: CSVEDPGRPYEQYF. The CDR3 nucleotides are TGCAGCGTTGAAGATCCGGGACGACCCTACGAGCAGTACTTC.

This chain links TRBV19 with TRBJ1-5; 10 positions match TRBD1. Per germline, CDR1 LNHDA and CDR2 SQIVND (reference sequence). V gave up 11 bases and J gave up 0 bases; unmatched junction bases: 4. This CDR3 contains 14 residues. The CDR3, as DNA: TGTGCCGGCGGGACAGGGGATAGCAATCAGCCCCAGCATTTT. This encodes CAGGTGDSNQPQHF.

V is TRBV29-1 and J is TRBJ1-1, with a weak D call TRBD1 (6 bases). V gave up 5 bases and J gave up 1 base, with 14 bases separating them. Germline V CDR1 and CDR2: SQVTM, ANQGSEA. The CDR3 runs 14 residues. This chain's CDR3 is CSVLGTTTNTEAFF. The CDR3 DNA is TGCAGCGTTCTCGGGACAACTACGAACACTGAAGCTTTCTTT. The variable domain in full, completed from reference TRBV29-1 and TRBJ1-1, reads SAVISQKPSRDICQRGTSLTIQCQVDSQVTMMFWYRQQPGQSLTLIATANQGSEATYESGFVIDKFPISRPNLTFSTLTVSNMSPEDSSIYLCSVLGTTTNTEAFFGQGTRLTVV.

The chain couples TRBV27 to TRBJ2-7; 13 bases are a match to TRBD2. CDR1 and CDR2 (germline): MNHEY, SMNVEV (reference sequence). Trimming cost V 4 bases and J 5 bases; bases outside gene matches: 11. The CDR3 runs 17 residues. CDR3 amino acids: CASSSGTTSGRADEQYF. The DNA for the CDR3 is TGTGCCAGCAGTTCCGGAACAACTAGCGGGAGGGCCGACGAGCAGTACTTC.

This rearrangement joins TRBV6-5 to TRBJ1-5, with TRBD1 as a possible D gene (5 bases). Germline lookup yields CDR1 MNHEY and CDR2 SVGAGI. The ends were cut back, 2 bases at V and 8 bases at J, with 16 bases in the middle. CDR3 length: 15 residues. Here the CDR3 DNA reads TGTGCCAGCAGTTACGTGGGCACAGGTAGGGAGCCCCAGCATTTT. Translating it yields CASSYVGTGREPQHF.

This clonotype was seen a single time. The gene calls are TRBV5-1 and TRBJ1-1; TRBD1 matches 12 bases. The junction had 5 bases not matched to a gene; V was cut back by 2 bases and J by 3 bases. CDR1 and CDR2 from the germline V gene are SGHRS and YFSETQ. The CDR3 spans 16 residues. The CDR3 spells CASSFTGTGGDTEAFF. In nucleotides, the CDR3 is TGCGCCAGCAGCTTTACCGGGACAGGGGGCGACACTGAAGCTTTCTTT.

The chain couples TRBV28 to TRBJ1-5, with 8 bases that match TRBD1. The germline V gene has CDR1 MDHEN and CDR2 SYDVKM. This CDR3 region has 16 residues. The V segment lost 6 bases and the J segment 0 bases; nucleotides outside the gene matches: 7. The CDR3 spells CASRSGTGYSNQPQHF. For the CDR3, the DNA is TGTGCCAGCAGATCCGGGACAGGTTATAGCAATCAGCCCCAGCATTTT.

This chain links TRBV6-1 with TRBJ1-5; 8 positions match TRBD1. Germline V gene data show CDR1 as MNHNS and CDR2 as SASEGT. This CDR3 has 18 residues. The V and J ends lost 4 bases and 0 bases, in that order; junction bases with no gene match: 11. This chain's CDR3 is CASSADRVAGYSNQPQHF. The CDR3 DNA follows: TGTGCCAGCAGTGCGGACAGGGTAGCCGGTTATAGCAATCAGCCCCAGCATTTT.

The rearrangement joins TRBV14 to TRBJ2-7; D call uncertain. The germline V gene has CDR1 SGHDN and CDR2 FVKESK. The germline V and J ends were trimmed by 3 bases and 6 bases, with 6 bases remaining between them. The CDR3 is 11 amino acids. The CDR3 DNA reads as TGTGCCAGCAGCCATATGGGCGAGCAGTACTTC. Translating it yields CASSHMGEQYF.

J is TRBJ2-7 and V is TRBV28; perhaps TRBD2 as D (5 bases). CDR3 length: 15 amino acids. From germline, CDR1 is MDHEN and CDR2 SYDVKM. Trimming removed 2 bases at V and 2 bases at J, with 13 bases between. The CDR3 DNA reads as TGTGCCAGCAGTTTAGTCGGGGTTACGGCCTACGAGCAGTACTTC. Amino acids: CASSLVGVTAYEQYF.

The V gene is TRBV30, the J gene TRBJ1-1, with D perhaps TRBD1 (5 bases). V was cut by 3 bases and J by 1 base, with 9 bases left in between. CDR3 length equals 13 residues. Germline loops: CDR1 GTSNPN, CDR2 SVGIG (reference sequence). The CDR3 loop is CAWRMGPNTEAFF. CDR3 bases: TGTGCCTGGAGGATGGGACCGAACACTGAAGCTTTCTTT.

The chain couples TRBV3-1 to TRBJ2-1; 9 bases fit TRBD1. Germline CDR1 LGHDT, CDR2 YNNKEL (reference sequence). CDR3 length equals 14 residues. The V gene end was trimmed by 6 bases and the J gene end by 5 bases; junction bases not matched to a gene: 5. Written as DNA, the CDR3 is TGTGCCAGCAGGGGACAGGGTGACAACAATGAGCAGTTCTTC. It translates to CASRGQGDNNEQFF.

The chain joins TRBV21-1 to TRBJ1-5; the D call TRBD1 from the table was never checked on the DNA. TRBV21-1 is a recognized pseudogene. The CDR3 is 15 residues long. The CDR3 sequence is CASSTADSSNQPQHF. CDR3 DNA: TGTGCCAGCAGCACCGCCGACAGTAGCAATCAGCCCCAGCATTTT.

This clonotype was detected a few times. V gene TRBV2 combines with J gene TRBJ2-2, with 9 nucleotides matching TRBD2. Germline CDR1 is SNHLY and CDR2 is FYNNEI. V dropped 4 bases and J dropped 0; count of bases not matched to a gene: 0. This CDR3 region has 15 residues. This chain's CDR3 is CASSVAGANTGELFF. CDR3 in DNA: TGTGCCAGCAGTGTAGCGGGGGCGAACACCGGGGAGCTGTTTTTT.

This clonotype was seen just once. CDR3 sequence (DNA): TGCGCCAGCACCATCGACGCTTTAACTAGCGGACTGCCTGAGACCCAGTACTTC. Translated: CASTIDALTSGLPETQYF. This sequence joins TRBV5-1 and TRBJ2-5, with TRBD2 matching over 8 bases. The CDR3 runs to 18 residues. Trimming took 6 bases from V and 5 from J; bases not matched to a gene: 21. The V gene's germline CDR1 is SGHRS and CDR2 YFSETQ. Using reference TRBV5-1 and TRBJ2-5 for the parts outside the CDR3, the full variable domain is KAGVTQTPRYLIKTRGQQVTLSCSPISGHRSVSWYQQTPGQGLQFLFEYFSETQRNKGNFPGRFSGRQFSNSRSEMNVSTLELGDSALYLCASTIDALTSGLPETQYFGPGTRLLVL.

The chain combines TRBV18 with TRBJ1-1; possible D gene TRBD1, 5 bases. V lost 3 bases and J 8 bases, leaving 10 bases between the germline ends. Germline V gene sequence: CDR1 KGHSH, CDR2 LQKENI. The CDR3 runs to 12 residues. In nucleotides, the CDR3 is TGTGCCAGCTCACCCGGGGCAGAAGAAGCTTTCTTT. Translation gives CASSPGAEEAFF.

CDR3 bases: TGTGCCAGCAGCTTAGCCCTGGGTGGGGCTCCGGGTCAGCCCCAGCATTTT. It codes for CASSLALGGAPGQPQHF. The chain uses TRBV7-8 and TRBJ1-5; a weak D match, TRBD1 (5 bases). This CDR3 contains 17 residues. Trimming took off 0 bases at V and 6 bases at J, with 18 bases between the two ends. CDR1 is SGHVS and CDR2 is FQNEAQ in the germline V gene.

The CDR3 bases are TGTGCCAGCAGCTTAGATATAGCCCCCCTGGTCCACGAGCAGTACTTC. Its translation is CASSLDIAPLVHEQYF. The rearrangement uses TRBV11-2 and TRBJ2-7; no reliable D call. This CDR3 spans 16 amino acids. CDR1 is SGHAT and CDR2 is FQNNGV in the germline V gene. The V and J ends lost 0 bases and 5 bases respectively, with 17 bases between them.

The chain uses TRBV20-1 and TRBJ1-2; 10 nucleotides line up with TRBD1. Germline V gives CDR1 DFQATT, CDR2 SNEGSKA (reference sequence). This CDR3 region has 14 residues. The V and J ends lost 8 bases and 2 bases, in that order; junction bases with no gene match: 8. The CDR3: CSTVGTGANYGYTF. Here the CDR3 DNA reads TGCAGTACAGTGGGGACAGGGGCCAACTATGGCTACACCTTC.

The chain joins TRBV12-3 or TRBV12-4 to TRBJ2-5; TRBD1 aligns across 7 bases. This CDR3 region has 15 residues. The trim removed 5 bases at V and 5 bases at J, leaving 11 bases unmatched. The CDR3 DNA reads as TGTGCCAGCAGTGTAACAGGGGACCCTGGGGAGACCCAGTACTTC. It specifies CASSVTGDPGETQYF.